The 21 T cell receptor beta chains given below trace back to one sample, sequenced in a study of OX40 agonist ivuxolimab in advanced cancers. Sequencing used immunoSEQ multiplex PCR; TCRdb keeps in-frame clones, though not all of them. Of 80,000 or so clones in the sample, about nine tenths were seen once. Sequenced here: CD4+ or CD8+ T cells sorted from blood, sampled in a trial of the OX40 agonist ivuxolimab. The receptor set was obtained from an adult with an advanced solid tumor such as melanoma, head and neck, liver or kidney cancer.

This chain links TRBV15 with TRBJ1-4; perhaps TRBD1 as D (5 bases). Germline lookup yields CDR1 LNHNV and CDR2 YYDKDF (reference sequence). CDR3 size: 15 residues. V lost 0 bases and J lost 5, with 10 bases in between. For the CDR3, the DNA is TGTGCCACCAGCAGAGATAGGGCAGGGAATGAAAAACTGTTTTTT. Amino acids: CATSRDRAGNEKLFF.

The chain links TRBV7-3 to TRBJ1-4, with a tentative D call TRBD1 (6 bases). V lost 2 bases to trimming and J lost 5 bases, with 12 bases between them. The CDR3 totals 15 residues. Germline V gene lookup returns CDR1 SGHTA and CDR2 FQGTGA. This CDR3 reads CASSLGNRVNEKLFF. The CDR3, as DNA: TGTGCCAGCAGCTTAGGAAACAGGGTGAATGAAAAACTGTTTTTT.

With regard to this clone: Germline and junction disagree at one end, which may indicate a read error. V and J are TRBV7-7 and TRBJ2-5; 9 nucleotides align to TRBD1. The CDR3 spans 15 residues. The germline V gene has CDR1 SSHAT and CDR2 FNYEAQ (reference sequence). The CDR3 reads CASSSGTGRDGTQYF. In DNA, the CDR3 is TGTGCTAGCAGCTCCGGGACAGGGAGGGACGGGACCCAGTACTTC.

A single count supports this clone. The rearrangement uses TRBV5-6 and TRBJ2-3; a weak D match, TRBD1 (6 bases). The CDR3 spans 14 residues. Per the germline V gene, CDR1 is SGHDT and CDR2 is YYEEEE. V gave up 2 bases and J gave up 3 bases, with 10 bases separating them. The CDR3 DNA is TGTGCCAGCAGCTTAGGGGGTCCGACAGATACGCAGTATTTT. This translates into CASSLGGPTDTQYF.

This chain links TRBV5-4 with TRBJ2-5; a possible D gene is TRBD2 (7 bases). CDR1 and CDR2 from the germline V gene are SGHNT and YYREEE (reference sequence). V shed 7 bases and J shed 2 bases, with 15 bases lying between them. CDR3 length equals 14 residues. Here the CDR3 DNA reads TGTGCCAGCGGGAGGGAACAGGGACAAGAGACCCAGTACTTC. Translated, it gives CASGREQGQETQYF.

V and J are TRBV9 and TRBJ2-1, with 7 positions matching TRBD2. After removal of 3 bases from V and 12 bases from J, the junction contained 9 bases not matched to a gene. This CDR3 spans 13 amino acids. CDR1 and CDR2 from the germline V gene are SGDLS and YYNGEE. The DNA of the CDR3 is TGTGCCAGCAGCGCCCTAGCGGCCCTAGGGCAGTTCTTC. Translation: CASSALAALGQFF. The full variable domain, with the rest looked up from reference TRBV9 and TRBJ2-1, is DSGVTQTPKHLITATGQRVTLRCSPRSGDLSVYWYQQSLDQGLQFLIQYYNGEERAKGNILERFSAQQFPDLHSELNLSSLELGDSALYFCASSALAALGQFFGPGTRLTVL.

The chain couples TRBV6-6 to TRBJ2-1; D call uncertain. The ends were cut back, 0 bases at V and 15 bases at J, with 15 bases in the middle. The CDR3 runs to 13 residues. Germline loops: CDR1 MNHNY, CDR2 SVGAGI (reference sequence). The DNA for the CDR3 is TGTGCCAGCAGTTACTCGACGTGGCTCAGTCCGTTCTTC. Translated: CASSYSTWLSPFF.

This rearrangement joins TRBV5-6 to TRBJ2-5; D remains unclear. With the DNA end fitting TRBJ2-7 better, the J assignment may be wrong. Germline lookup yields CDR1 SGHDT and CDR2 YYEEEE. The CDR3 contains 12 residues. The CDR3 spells CASSVTNYEQYF. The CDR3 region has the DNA TGTGCCAGCAGCGTCACCAACTACGAGCAGTACTTC.

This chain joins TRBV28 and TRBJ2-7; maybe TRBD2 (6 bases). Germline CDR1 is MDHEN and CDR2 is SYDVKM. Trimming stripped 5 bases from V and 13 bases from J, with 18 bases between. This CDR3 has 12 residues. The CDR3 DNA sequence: TGTGCCAGCAGTCTACCGGGACTCCGCTACTACTTC. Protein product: CASSLPGLRYYF.

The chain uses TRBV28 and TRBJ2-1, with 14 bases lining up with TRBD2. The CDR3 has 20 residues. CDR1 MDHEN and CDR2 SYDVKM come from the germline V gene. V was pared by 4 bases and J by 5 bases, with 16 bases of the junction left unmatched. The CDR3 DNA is TGTGCCAGCAGTTCATGGGGACCAGGGACTAGCGGGAGCATGGACAATGAGCAGTTCTTC. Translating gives CASSSWGPGTSGSMDNEQFF.

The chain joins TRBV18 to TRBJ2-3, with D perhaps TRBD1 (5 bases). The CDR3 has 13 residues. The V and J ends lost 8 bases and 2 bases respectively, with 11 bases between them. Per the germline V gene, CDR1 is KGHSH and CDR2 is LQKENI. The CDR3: CASPGPNTDTQYF. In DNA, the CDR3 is TGTGCCAGCCCAGGGCCGAACACAGATACGCAGTATTTT.

In DNA form, the CDR3 reads TGTGCCAGCAGTCCTCGAGTGGGGGGTGAGACCCAGTACTTC. This codes for CASSPRVGGETQYF. This rearrangement joins TRBV27 to TRBJ2-5; TRBD2 might be the D (6 bases). The CDR3 is made up of 14 amino acids. V gave up 5 bases and J gave up 5 bases, with 15 bases separating them. CDR1 and CDR2 (germline): MNHEY, SMNVEV (reference sequence).

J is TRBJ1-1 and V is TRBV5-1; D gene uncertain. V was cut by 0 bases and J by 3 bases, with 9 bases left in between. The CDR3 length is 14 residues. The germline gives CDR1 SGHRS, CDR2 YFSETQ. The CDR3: CASSLVSGYTEAFF. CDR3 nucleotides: TGCGCCAGCAGCTTGGTTTCGGGTTACACTGAAGCTTTCTTT.

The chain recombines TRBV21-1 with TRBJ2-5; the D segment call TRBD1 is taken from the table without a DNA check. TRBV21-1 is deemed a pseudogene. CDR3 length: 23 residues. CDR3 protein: CASSKVHPDQGQGGERYQETQYF. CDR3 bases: TGTGCCAGCAGCAAAGTCCATCCGGATCAGGGACAGGGAGGGGAGAGGTACCAAGAGACCCAGTACTTC.

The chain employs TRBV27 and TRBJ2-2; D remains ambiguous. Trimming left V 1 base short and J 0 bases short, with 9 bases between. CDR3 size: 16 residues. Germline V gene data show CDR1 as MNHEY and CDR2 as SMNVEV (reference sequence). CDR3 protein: CASSLFPPPNTGELFF. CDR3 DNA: TGTGCCAGCAGTTTATTTCCCCCCCCGAACACCGGGGAGCTGTTTTTT.

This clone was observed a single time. The CDR3 nucleotides read TGTGCCAGCAGTACCCCGGGACAGGGGTTCTCTGATGAGCAGTTCTTC. Translation gives CASSTPGQGFSDEQFF. The chain joins TRBV28 to TRBJ2-1; 10 bases align to TRBD1. V dropped 5 bases and J dropped 8; count of bases not matched to a gene: 12. CDR1 is MDHEN, CDR2 SYDVKM, per germline. The CDR3 covers 16 residues.

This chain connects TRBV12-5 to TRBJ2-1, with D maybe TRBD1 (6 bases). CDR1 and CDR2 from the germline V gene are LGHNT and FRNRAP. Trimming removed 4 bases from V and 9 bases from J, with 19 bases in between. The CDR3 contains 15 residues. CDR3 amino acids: CASGSGAGGRGEQFF. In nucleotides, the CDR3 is TGTGCTAGTGGTTCAGGGGCGGGTGGGAGAGGTGAGCAGTTCTTC. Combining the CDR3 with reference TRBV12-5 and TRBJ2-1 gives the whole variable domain DARVTQTPRHKVTEMGQEVTMRCQPILGHNTVFWYRQTMMQGLELLAYFRNRAPLDDSGMPKDRFSAEMPDATLATLKIQPSEPRDSAVYFCASGSGAGGRGEQFFGPGTRLTVL.

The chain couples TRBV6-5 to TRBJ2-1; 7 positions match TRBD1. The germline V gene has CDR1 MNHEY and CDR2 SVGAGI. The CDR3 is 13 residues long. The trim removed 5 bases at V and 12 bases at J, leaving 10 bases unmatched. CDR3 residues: CASSQGQPLGQFF. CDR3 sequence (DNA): TGTGCCAGCAGTCAGGGACAGCCTTTGGGGCAGTTCTTC.

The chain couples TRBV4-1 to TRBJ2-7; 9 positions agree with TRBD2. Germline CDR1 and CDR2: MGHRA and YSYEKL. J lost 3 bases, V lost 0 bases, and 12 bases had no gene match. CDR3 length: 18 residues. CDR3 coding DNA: TGCGCCAGCAGCCAAGATCAAGGTGGGACTAGCTTCCGCTACGAGCAGTACTTC. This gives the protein CASSQDQGGTSFRYEQYF.

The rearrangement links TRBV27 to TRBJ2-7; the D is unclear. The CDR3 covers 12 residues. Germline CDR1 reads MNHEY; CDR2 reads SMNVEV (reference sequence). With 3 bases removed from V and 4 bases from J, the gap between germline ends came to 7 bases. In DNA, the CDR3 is TGTGCCAGCAGTTTCAAAGGGTACGAGCAGTACTTC. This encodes CASSFKGYEQYF.

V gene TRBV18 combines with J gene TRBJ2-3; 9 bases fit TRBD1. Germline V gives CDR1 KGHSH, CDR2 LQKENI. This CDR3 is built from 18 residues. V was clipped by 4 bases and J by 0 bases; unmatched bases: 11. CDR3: CASSLTSGGQGSTDTQYF. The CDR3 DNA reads TGTGCCAGCTCACTCACGAGTGGGGGACAGGGAAGCACAGATACGCAGTATTTT.